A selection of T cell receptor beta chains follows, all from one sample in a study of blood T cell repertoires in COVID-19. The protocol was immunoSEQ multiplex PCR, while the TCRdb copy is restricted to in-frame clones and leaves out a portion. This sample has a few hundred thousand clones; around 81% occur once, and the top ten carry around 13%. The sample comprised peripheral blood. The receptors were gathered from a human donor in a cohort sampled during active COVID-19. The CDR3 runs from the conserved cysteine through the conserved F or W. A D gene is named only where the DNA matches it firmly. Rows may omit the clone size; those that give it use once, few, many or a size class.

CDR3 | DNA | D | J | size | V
CASSIGPLSTDTQYF | TGTGCCAGTAGTATAGGGCCCCTTAGCACAGATACGCAGTATTTT | . | TRBJ2-3 | . | TRBV19
CASSPSRDKETQYF | TGTGCCAGCAGCCCAAGCCGTGATAAAGAGACCCAGTACTTC | . | TRBJ2-5 | . | TRBV7-2
CASSPKTGGGETQYF | TGTGCCAGCTCACCAAAGACAGGGGGCGGCGAGACCCAGTACTTC | TRBD1 | TRBJ2-5 | . | TRBV18
CASSPGTLSGNTIYF | TGTGCCAGCAGTCCCGGGACACTCTCTGGAAACACCATATATTTT | . | TRBJ1-3 | . | TRBV28
CASSPSGSYYEQYF | TGTGCCAGCAGCCCCAGCGGGTCCTACTACGAGCAGTACTTC | . | TRBJ2-7 | . | TRBV9
CSALRGDTQYF | TGCAGTGCTCTAAGGGGGGATACGCAGTATTTT | . | TRBJ2-3 | . | TRBV20-1
CASGGTGNEQFF | TGCGCCAGCGGAGGTACCGGCAATGAGCAGTTCTTC | . | TRBJ2-1 | . | TRBV5-1
CASSLGTGTTEAFF | TGTGCCAGCAGCCTTGGGACAGGGACCACTGAAGCTTTCTTT | TRBD1 | TRBJ1-1 | many | TRBV5-4
CASSRGTEGQDSPLHF | TGTGCCAGCAGCCGCGGGACTGAAGGACAGGACTCACCCCTCCACTTT | TRBD1 | TRBJ1-6 | . | TRBV4-2
CASSYAGDGYEQYF | TGTGCCAGCAGTTACGCAGGGGATGGCTACGAGCAGTACTTC | . | TRBJ2-7 | . | TRBV6-5
CASKGSRGGDTQYF | TGTGCCAGCAAGGGGTCTAGGGGAGGAGATACGCAGTATTTT | . | TRBJ2-3 | . | TRBV7-9
CASSLARLLEQYF | TGCGCCAGCAGCTTGGCCAGGCTACTCGAGCAGTACTTC | . | TRBJ2-7 | . | TRBV5-1
CASSQSQLNQPQHF | TGCGCCAGCAGTCAATCTCAGTTAAATCAGCCCCAGCATTTT | . | TRBJ1-5 | . | TRBV23-1
CASSFSGDQPQHF | TGTGCCAGCAGCTTCTCGGGTGATCAGCCCCAGCATTTT | . | TRBJ1-5 | . | TRBV7-2
CASSITSGGTSNTQYF | TGCGCCAGCAGCATAACCTCGGGGGGGACCTCGAATACGCAGTATTTT | TRBD2 | TRBJ2-3 | . | TRBV5-1
CAISSRTDNQPQHF | TGTGCCATCAGTTCCAGGACAGACAATCAGCCCCAGCATTTT | . | TRBJ1-5 | . | TRBV10-3
CASRQDSFYQGNTEAFF | TGTGCCAGTAGGCAGGACAGCTTTTACCAGGGGAACACTGAAGCTTTCTTT | . | TRBJ1-1 | few | TRBV19
CASRTARNSPLHF | TGTGCCAGCAGGACAGCGCGCAATTCACCCCTCCACTTT | . | TRBJ1-6 | . | TRBV6-5
CASSPLPQSEETQYF | TGTGCCAGCTCACCTCTCCCCCAGTCAGAAGAGACCCAGTACTTC | . | TRBJ2-5 | . | TRBV18
CASSYGRGMYGYTF | TGTGCCAGCAGTTATGGGCGGGGGATGTATGGCTACACCTTC | . | TRBJ1-2 | . | TRBV6-2/TRBV6-3
CASSSPQGGGETQYF | TGTGCCAGCAGTTCACCACAGGGTGGTGGGGAGACCCAGTACTTC | . | TRBJ2-5 | few | TRBV27
CATSDWGQTNEQFF | TGTGCCACCAGTGATTGGGGACAGACCAATGAGCAGTTCTTC | TRBD1 | TRBJ2-1 | . | TRBV24-1
CASSFGTSGVAGELFF | TGTGCCAGCAGCTTTGGAACTAGCGGGGTGGCCGGGGAGCTGTTTTTT | TRBD2 | TRBJ2-2 | . | TRBV9
CASSYLTGYQETQYF | TGTGCCAGCAGCTATCTAACAGGGTATCAAGAGACCCAGTACTTC | . | TRBJ2-5 | few | TRBV9
CATSRASLSNSPLHF | TGTGCCACCAGCAGAGCTAGCCTCAGTAATTCACCCCTCCACTTT | . | TRBJ1-6 | . | TRBV15
CASKEGAWTNYGYTF | TGTGCCAGTAAGGAGGGGGCCTGGACTAACTATGGCTACACCTTC | TRBD1 | TRBJ1-2 | . | TRBV19
CASRAGTGYEQYF | TGTGCCAGCCGAGCCGGGACAGGGTACGAGCAGTACTTC | TRBD1 | TRBJ2-7 | . | TRBV6-5